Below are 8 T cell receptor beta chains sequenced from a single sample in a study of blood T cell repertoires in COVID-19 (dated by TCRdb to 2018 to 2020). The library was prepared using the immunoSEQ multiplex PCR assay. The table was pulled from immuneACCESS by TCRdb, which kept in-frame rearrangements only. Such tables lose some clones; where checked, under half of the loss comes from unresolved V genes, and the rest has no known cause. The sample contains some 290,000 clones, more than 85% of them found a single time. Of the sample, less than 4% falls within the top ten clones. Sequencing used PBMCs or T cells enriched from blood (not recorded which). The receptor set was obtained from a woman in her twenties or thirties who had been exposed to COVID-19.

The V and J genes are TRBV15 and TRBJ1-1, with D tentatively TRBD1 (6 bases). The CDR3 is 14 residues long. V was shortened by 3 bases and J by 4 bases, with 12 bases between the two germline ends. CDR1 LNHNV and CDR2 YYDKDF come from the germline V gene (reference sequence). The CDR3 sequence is CATSRRGYPTEAFF. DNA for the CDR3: TGTGCCACCAGCAGGAGGGGGTACCCCACTGAAGCTTTCTTT.

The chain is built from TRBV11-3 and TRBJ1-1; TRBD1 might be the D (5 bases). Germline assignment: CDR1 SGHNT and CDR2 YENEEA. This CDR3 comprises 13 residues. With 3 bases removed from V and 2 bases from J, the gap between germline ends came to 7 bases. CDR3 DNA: TGTGCCAGCAGCTTTACAGGAAACACTGAAGCTTTCTTT. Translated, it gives CASSFTGNTEAFF.

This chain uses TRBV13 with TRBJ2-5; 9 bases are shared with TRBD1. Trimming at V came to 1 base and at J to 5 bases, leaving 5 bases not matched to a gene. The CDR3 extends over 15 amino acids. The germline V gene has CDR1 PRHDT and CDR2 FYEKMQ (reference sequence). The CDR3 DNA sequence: TGTGCCAGCAGCTTAGTAACAGGGGGCACGGAGACCCAGTACTTC. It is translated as CASSLVTGGTETQYF.

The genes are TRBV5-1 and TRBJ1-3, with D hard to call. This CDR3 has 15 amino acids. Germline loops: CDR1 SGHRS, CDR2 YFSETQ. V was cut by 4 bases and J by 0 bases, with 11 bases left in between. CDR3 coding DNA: TGCGCCAGCAGCCTCCGCGCAAGCTCTGGAAACACCATATATTTT. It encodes CASSLRASSGNTIYF.

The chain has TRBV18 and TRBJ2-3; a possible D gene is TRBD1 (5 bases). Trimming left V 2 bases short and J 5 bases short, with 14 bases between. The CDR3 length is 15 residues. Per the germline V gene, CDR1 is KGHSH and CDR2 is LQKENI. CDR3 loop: CASSPSQGQEDTQYF. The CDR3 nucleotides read TGTGCCAGCTCACCATCCCAGGGTCAAGAAGATACGCAGTATTTT.

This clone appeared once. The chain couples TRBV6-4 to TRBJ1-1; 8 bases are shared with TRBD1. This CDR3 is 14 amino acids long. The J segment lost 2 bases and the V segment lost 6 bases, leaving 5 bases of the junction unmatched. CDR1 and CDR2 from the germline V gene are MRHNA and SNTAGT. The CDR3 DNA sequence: TGTGCCAGCAGGGGACAGGCGAGTAACACTGAAGCTTTCTTT. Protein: CASRGQASNTEAFF.

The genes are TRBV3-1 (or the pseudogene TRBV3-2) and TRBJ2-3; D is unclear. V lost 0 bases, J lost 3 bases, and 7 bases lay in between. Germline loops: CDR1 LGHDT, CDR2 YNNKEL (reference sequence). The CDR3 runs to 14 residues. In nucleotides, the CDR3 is TGTGCCAGCAGCCAAGAACTATCTACAGATACGCAGTATTTT. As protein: CASSQELSTDTQYF.

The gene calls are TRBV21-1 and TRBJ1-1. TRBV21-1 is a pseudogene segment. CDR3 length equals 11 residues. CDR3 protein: CASSSGAEAFF. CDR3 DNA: TGTGCCAGCAGCTCGGGGGCTGAAGCTTTCTTT.